This TCR beta chain comes out of a study of identical twins. Unique molecular identifiers were present on the cDNA, and a universal primer site came from template switching. MiXCR, run by TCRdb on the 5' RACE reads, gives a single entry per CDR3 protein. The data hold 200,000 to 250,000 distinct CDR3 sequences, with under 10% observed a single time. As to this clonotype: Antigen unknown.

Study-level points and caveats: Cross-sectional statistics underpinned the conclusions; the same donors were not followed. Invariant MAIT and iNKT cells may have partly biased zero-insertion analyses.

This CDR3 has 12 amino acids. Germline CDR1 and CDR2: SQVTM and ANQGSEA. Trimming took off 7 bases at V and 5 bases at J, with 14 bases between the two ends. These records were also assigned to another study, of yellow fever vaccine responses in identical twins. That work adds: Twins' vaccine T cell responses were reported to seem partly convergent and partly personalized.

This clonotype was obtained from a woman between 18 and 29 years old in good health. Sequencing was done on a sample of memory (CD45RO+) T cells sorted from blood. The chain uses TRBV29-1 and TRBJ2-5; D tentatively fits TRBD1 or TRBD2 (5 bases each). CDR3 amino acids: CSGARGGETQYF. The CDR3 DNA sequence: TGCAGCGGGGCGAGGGGTGGGGAGACCCAGTACTTC. The entire variable domain, with the rest obtained from reference TRBV29-1 and TRBJ2-5, is as follows: SAVISQKPSRDICQRGTSLTIQCQVDSQVTMMFWYRQQPGQSLTLIATANQGSEATYESGFVIDKFPISRPNLTFSTLTVSNMSPEDSSIYLCSGARGGETQYFGPGTRLLVL.